A selection of T cell receptor beta chains follows, all from one sample in a study of T cell changes during pregnancy in multiple sclerosis. Sequenced by immunoSEQ multiplex PCR; TCRdb stores in-frame clones only, minus some. The repertoire holds about 39,000 clones, roughly 90% seen once, with roughly a quarter in the top ten. Sample: CD8+ T cells from peripheral blood mononuclear cells, taken before pregnancy. The source is a female donor with multiple sclerosis, enrolled in a pregnancy study. CDR3s include the opening cysteine and the closing phenylalanine or tryptophan. Each record gives: J gene, V gene, D gene, CDR3 protein. The D gene is left open where the match is weak.

>TRBJ1-5|TRBV2|NA
CASNLGRGQPQHF
>TRBJ2-5|TRBV30|TRBD1
CAWTPGQGGSETQYF
>TRBJ2-2|TRBV30|TRBD1
CAWILRTGGFGELFF
>TRBJ1-1|TRBV9|NA
CASSGGGVAAFF
>TRBJ2-5|TRBV7-9|NA
CASSESLKETQYF
>TRBJ1-2|TRBV15|TRBD1
CATSRGYGTGAAGGYGYTF
>TRBJ2-5|TRBV7-9|TRBD2
CASSDPTSGGDETQYF
>TRBJ2-7|TRBV27|TRBD1
CASSLSVPGQQSYEQYF
>TRBJ2-4|TRBV11-2|NA
CASSLTPAGLRNIQYF
>TRBJ2-5|TRBV25-1|NA
CASRWRQETQYF
>TRBJ1-6|TRBV10-2|NA
CASSETTGGSPLHF
>TRBJ2-1|TRBV7-9|TRBD2
CATRTSGKNEQFF
>TRBJ1-1|TRBV7-8|NA
CASSLGPGGGRNTEAFF
>TRBJ1-1|TRBV9|NA
CASSVAGNTEAFF
>TRBJ2-7|TRBV30|NA
CAWSVGGGREQYF
>TRBJ2-1|TRBV6-1|NA
CASSEIFGRTYNEQFF
>TRBJ1-2|TRBV9|TRBD1
CASSAQGGGYTF
>TRBJ2-1|TRBV27|TRBD2
CASRKAGDSYNEQFF
>TRBJ2-1|TRBV5-1|NA
CASSSRAGTLSYNEQFF
>TRBJ2-3|TRBV2|TRBD1
CASSSPRTGAVHTQYF
>TRBJ1-2|TRBV9|TRBD1
CASSALGSFRGWGGYTF
>TRBJ1-2|TRBV5-4|NA
CASSNRVDGYTF
>TRBJ2-7|TRBV7-2|NA
CASSLGSGSYEQYF
>TRBJ2-7|TRBV5-6|NA
CASSLVHYEQYF
>TRBJ1-1|TRBV29-1|TRBD1
CSAVNPRGMNTEAFF
>TRBJ2-1|TRBV6-5|NA
CASSTLEVSYNEQFF
>TRBJ1-2|TRBV5-5|TRBD1
CASSSEDRGNYGYTF
>TRBJ2-7|TRBV5-6|TRBD2
CASSLDSGFYEQYF
>TRBJ2-2|TRBV9|NA
CASSVLEAGELFF